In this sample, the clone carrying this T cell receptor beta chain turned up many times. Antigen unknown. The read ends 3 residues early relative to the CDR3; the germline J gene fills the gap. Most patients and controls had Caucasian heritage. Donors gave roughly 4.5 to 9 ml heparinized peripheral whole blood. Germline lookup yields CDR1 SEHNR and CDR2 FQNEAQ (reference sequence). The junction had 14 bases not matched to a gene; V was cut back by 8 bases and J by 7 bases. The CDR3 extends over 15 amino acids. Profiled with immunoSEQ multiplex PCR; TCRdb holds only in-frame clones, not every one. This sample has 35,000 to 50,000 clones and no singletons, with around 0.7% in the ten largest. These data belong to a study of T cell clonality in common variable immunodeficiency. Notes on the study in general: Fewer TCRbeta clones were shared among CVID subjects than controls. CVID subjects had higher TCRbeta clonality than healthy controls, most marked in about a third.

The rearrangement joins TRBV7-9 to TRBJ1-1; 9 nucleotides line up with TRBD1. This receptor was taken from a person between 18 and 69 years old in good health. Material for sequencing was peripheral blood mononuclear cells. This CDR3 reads CASLSTGGGFIEAFF. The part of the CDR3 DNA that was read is TGTGCCAGCCTCTCTACAGGGGGCGGATTTATTGAA.